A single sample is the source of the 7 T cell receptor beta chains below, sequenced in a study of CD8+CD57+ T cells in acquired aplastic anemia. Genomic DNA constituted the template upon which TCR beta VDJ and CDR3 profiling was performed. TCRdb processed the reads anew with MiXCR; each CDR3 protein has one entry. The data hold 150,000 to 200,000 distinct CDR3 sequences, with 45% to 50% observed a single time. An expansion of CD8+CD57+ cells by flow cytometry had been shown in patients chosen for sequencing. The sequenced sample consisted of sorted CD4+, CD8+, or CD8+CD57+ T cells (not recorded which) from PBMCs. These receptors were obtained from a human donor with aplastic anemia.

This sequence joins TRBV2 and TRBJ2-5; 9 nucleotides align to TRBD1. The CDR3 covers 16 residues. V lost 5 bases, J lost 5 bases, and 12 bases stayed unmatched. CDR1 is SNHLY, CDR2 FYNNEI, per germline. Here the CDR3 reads CASSKPGQGKGETQYF. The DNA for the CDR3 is TGTGCCAGCAGTAAACCGGGACAGGGAAAGGGGGAGACCCAGTACTTC.

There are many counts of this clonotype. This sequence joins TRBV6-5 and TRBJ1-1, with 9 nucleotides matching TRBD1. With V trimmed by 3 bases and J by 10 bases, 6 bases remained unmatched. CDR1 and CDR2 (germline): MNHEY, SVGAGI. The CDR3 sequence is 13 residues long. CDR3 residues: CASSYTQTGGAFF. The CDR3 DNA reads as TGTGCCAGCAGTTATACCCAGACAGGGGGAGCTTTCTTT.

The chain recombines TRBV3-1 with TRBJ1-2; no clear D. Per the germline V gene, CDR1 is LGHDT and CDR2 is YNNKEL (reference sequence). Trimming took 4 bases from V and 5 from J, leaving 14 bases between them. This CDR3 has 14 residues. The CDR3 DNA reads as TGTGCCAGCAGCCGAGTACGGACGGAGTATGGCTACACCTTC. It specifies CASSRVRTEYGYTF.

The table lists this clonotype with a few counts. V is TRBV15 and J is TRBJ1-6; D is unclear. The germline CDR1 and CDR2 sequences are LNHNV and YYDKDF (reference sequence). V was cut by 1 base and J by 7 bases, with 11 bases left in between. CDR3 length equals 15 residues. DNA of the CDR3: TGTGCCACCAGCAGAGGACGGGTAGAAAATTCACCCCTCCACTTT. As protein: CATSRGRVENSPLHF.

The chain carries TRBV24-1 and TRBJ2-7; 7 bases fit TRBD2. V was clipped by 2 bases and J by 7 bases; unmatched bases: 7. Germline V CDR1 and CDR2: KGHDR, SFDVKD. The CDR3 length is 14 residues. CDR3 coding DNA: TGTGCCACCAGTGATTCGCGGGGGACGAATGAGCAGTACTTC. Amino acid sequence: CATSDSRGTNEQYF.

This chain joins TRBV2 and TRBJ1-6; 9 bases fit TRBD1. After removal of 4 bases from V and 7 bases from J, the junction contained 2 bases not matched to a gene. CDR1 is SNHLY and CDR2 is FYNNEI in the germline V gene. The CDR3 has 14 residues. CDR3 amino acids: CASSGGTGNSPLHF. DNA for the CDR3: TGTGCCAGCAGTGGTGGGACAGGGAATTCACCCCTCCACTTT.

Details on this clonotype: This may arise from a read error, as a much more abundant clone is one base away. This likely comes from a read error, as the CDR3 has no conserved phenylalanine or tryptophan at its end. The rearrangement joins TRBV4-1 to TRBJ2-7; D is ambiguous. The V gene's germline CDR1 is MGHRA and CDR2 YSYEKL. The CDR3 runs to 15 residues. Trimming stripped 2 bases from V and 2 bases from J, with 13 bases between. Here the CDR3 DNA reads TGCGCCAGCAGCCAACCCGCAGGTACCACCTACGAGCAGTACTCC. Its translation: CASSQPAGTTYEQYS.